The 22 T cell receptor beta chains presented below share a single source sample, sequenced in a study of blood T cell repertoires in COVID-19. Sequenced by immunoSEQ multiplex PCR; TCRdb stores in-frame clones only, minus some. The sample consists of around 440,000 clones, about 91% of them appearing once. The specimen sequenced was peripheral blood. All receptors come from a woman between 45 and 65 years old with COVID-19, enrolled during active disease.

The chain employs TRBV30 and TRBJ1-4; TRBD1 matches 7 bases. CDR1 and CDR2 (germline): GTSNPN, SVGIG (reference sequence). The CDR3 totals 15 residues. J was trimmed by 0 bases and V by 5 bases; bases with no gene match: 6. The DNA for the CDR3 is TGTGCCTGGGCGACAGGGCTTTCAACTAATGAAAAACTGTTTTTT. Translation gives CAWATGLSTNEKLFF.

Worth noting for this clone: The conserved phenylalanine or tryptophan is not found at the CDR3 terminus, so this likely reflects a read error. The chain uses TRBV9 and TRBJ1-2, with 8 bases fitting TRBD1. Looked up from germline, CDR1 is SGDLS and CDR2 is YYNGEE. The CDR3 covers 15 residues. Trimming took 3 bases from V and 0 from J; bases not matched to a gene: 4. The CDR3 DNA reads TGTGCCAGCAGCGGGACAGGGATAGCTAACTATGGCTACACCCTC. Translation gives CASSGTGIANYGYTL.

V is TRBV6-5 and J is TRBJ1-2, with D possibly matching TRBD1 (6 bases). CDR3 length equals 13 residues. Trimming pared 7 bases from V and 4 bases from J, leaving 13 bases between. CDR1 is MNHEY, CDR2 SVGAGI, per germline. The CDR3 DNA reads TGTGCCAGCACCGGGGGAGGGGGCTATGGCTACACCTTC. Its translation is CASTGGGGYGYTF.

The chain employs TRBV19 and TRBJ1-5; D is perhaps TRBD1 (6 bases). V was clipped by 4 bases and J by 4 bases, with 14 bases between them. This CDR3 region has 15 residues. From germline, CDR1 is LNHDA and CDR2 SQIVND (reference sequence). CDR3 DNA: TGTGCCAGTAGTACGCTGCAGACAGGTAATCAGCCCCAGCATTTT. Amino acid sequence: CASSTLQTGNQPQHF.

J is TRBJ1-3 and V is TRBV5-1; D is undetermined. In germline, CDR1 is SGHRS, CDR2 YFSETQ. The CDR3 has 13 residues. The germline V and J ends were trimmed by 4 bases and 0 bases, with 5 bases remaining between them. Written as DNA, the CDR3 is TGCGCCAGCAGCCCCAACTCTGGAAACACCATATATTTT. This gives the protein CASSPNSGNTIYF.

Concerning this clone itself: Other DNA sequences in the sample encode the same CDR3. This rearrangement joins TRBV19 to TRBJ1-5; 9 bases are a match to TRBD1. V was pared by 6 bases and J by 1 base, with 4 bases of the junction left unmatched. This CDR3 is 15 amino acids long. Germline CDR1 LNHDA, CDR2 SQIVND (reference sequence). The CDR3 DNA sequence: TGTGCCAGTAGGGAGGGACAGGGCAGCAATCAGCCCCAGCATTTT. Its translation is CASREGQGSNQPQHF.

The rearrangement joins TRBV24-1 to TRBJ2-3, with 9 nucleotides matching TRBD1. Germline-derived CDR1 and CDR2 are KGHDR and SFDVKD. V lost 4 bases, J lost 6 bases, and 7 bases stayed unmatched. CDR3 size: 15 residues. DNA of the CDR3: TGTGCCACCAGTGACCTACAGGGGGCGAGGGATACGCAGTATTTT. It encodes CATSDLQGARDTQYF.

The V call is TRBV4-2, the J call TRBJ1-1, with TRBD1 matching 7 bases. V was pared by 3 bases and J by 11 bases, with 6 bases of the junction left unmatched. The length of the CDR3 is 12 residues. CDR1 is LGHNA and CDR2 is YNFKEQ in the germline V gene. For the CDR3, the DNA is TGTGCCAGCAGCCATTCCACAGGGGTGGCTTTCTTT. Amino acids: CASSHSTGVAFF.

The chain carries TRBV6-5 and TRBJ1-1; TRBD1 matches 8 bases. The junction had 8 bases not matched to a gene; V was cut back by 6 bases and J by 11 bases. The CDR3 runs 12 residues. Germline CDR1 is MNHEY and CDR2 is SVGAGI. CDR3 in amino acids: CASSQGALGAFF. The CDR3 nucleotides read TGTGCCAGCAGCCAGGGGGCATTGGGGGCTTTCTTT.

The rearrangement uses TRBV19 and TRBJ2-1; 9 nucleotides line up with TRBD2. The CDR3 extends over 16 amino acids. V lost 5 bases to trimming and J lost 10 bases; unmatched junction nucleotides: 15. Germline CDR1 and CDR2: LNHDA and SQIVND (reference sequence). CDR3 DNA: TGTGCCAGTAGTCCCCGGGGAGCGGGGGGACTTTGGGAGCAGTTCTTC. Its protein is CASSPRGAGGLWEQFF.

The rearrangement uses TRBV6-5 and TRBJ2-7; TRBD1 agrees at 11 bases. Germline CDR1 MNHEY, CDR2 SVGAGI. After removal of 4 bases from V and 4 bases from J, the junction contained 3 bases not matched to a gene. The CDR3 spans 14 residues. CDR3 region: CASSWDRGRYEQYF. CDR3 bases: TGTGCCAGCAGTTGGGACAGGGGGAGGTACGAGCAGTACTTC.

The chain carries TRBV6-6 and TRBJ1-3; 11 nucleotides agree with TRBD1. Germline V CDR1 and CDR2: MNHNY, SVGAGI (reference sequence). CDR3 size: 15 residues. V lost 2 bases and J lost 8; bases outside the gene matches: 5. Written as DNA, the CDR3 is TGTGCCAGCAGTTACCGGGGACAGGGGGATTACACCATATATTTT. It specifies CASSYRGQGDYTIYF.

The rearrangement links TRBV5-3 to TRBJ1-2, with TRBD1 matching 9 bases. TRBV5-3 is given ORF status, its function remaining uncertain. Trimming cost V 4 bases and J 2 bases; bases outside gene matches: 3. The CDR3 length is 14 residues. The CDR3 here is CARSQDRGNYGYTF. The CDR3 DNA sequence: TGTGCCAGAAGCCAGGACAGGGGAAACTATGGCTACACCTTC.

In DNA, the CDR3 is TGTGCCAGCAGCCAAGTGGGGGCATACGAGCAGTACTTC. Translation gives CASSQVGAYEQYF. The chain couples TRBV3-1 (or the pseudogene TRBV3-2) to TRBJ2-7, with a tentative D call TRBD1 (6 bases). The CDR3 consists of 13 residues. Deletions cut 1 base from V and 4 bases from J, with 8 bases between. From germline, CDR1 is LGHDT and CDR2 YNNKEL (reference sequence).

DNA of the CDR3: TGTGCCAGCAGCAAGACAGGGAGTGGGGCCAACGTCCTGACTTTC. Amino acid sequence: CASSKTGSGANVLTF. V and J are TRBV21-1 and TRBJ2-6; the listed D gene, TRBD1, was not tested against the DNA. TRBV21-1 is marked as a pseudogene. The CDR3 spans 15 residues.

V is TRBV7-9 and J is TRBJ2-3; D uncertain. V was pared by 0 bases and J by 12 bases, with 13 bases between. CDR3 length equals 13 residues. Per the germline V gene, CDR1 is SEHNR and CDR2 is FQNEAQ (reference sequence). CDR3 in DNA: TGTGCCAGCAGCTTAGCCTCGCTGAGAACCCAGTATTTT. It codes for CASSLASLRTQYF.

The chain carries TRBV2 and TRBJ1-6; 10 bases fit TRBD1. The germline V gene encodes CDR1 SNHLY and CDR2 FYNNEI. The CDR3 spans 13 residues. V was clipped by 7 bases and J by 11 bases; unmatched bases: 5. CDR3 loop: CASTSGQGTPLHF. Written as DNA, the CDR3 is TGTGCCAGCACCTCGGGACAGGGGACACCCCTCCACTTT.

The rearrangement joins TRBV28 to TRBJ1-4; possibly TRBD1 for D (6 bases). CDR1 and CDR2 (germline): MDHEN, SYDVKM. The CDR3 runs to 12 residues. V was shortened by 10 bases and J by 10 bases, with 16 bases between the two germline ends. Here the CDR3 reads CATQGDSRKLFF. The CDR3 region has the DNA TGTGCCACACAGGGTGACTCTAGAAAACTGTTTTTT.

This chain links TRBV12-3 or TRBV12-4 with TRBJ2-2, with D possibly matching TRBD1 (6 bases). The CDR3 extends over 13 amino acids. CDR3 nucleotide sequence: TGTGGGAGTCGCAGGGGAAACACCGGGGAGCTGTTTTTT. Residues: CGSRRGNTGELFF.

The chain has TRBV30 and TRBJ2-3; 9 positions agree with TRBD2. Looked up from germline, CDR1 is GTSNPN and CDR2 is SVGIG (reference sequence). This CDR3 has 14 residues. V was clipped by 5 bases and J by 6 bases; unmatched bases: 9. For the CDR3, the DNA is TGTGCCTGGTCCCGCGGGGGGGCCTTGGATACGCAGTATTTT. This sequence encodes CAWSRGGALDTQYF.

V usage is TRBV7-9 and J usage is TRBJ2-3, with 9 bases aligning to TRBD1. With V trimmed by 3 bases and J by 1 base, 2 bases remained unmatched. Germline V gene data show CDR1 as SEHNR and CDR2 as FQNEAQ (reference sequence). This CDR3 is built from 15 residues. CDR3 sequence (DNA): TGTGCCAGCAGCTTTCGGACAGGGGGCACAGATACGCAGTATTTT. It codes for CASSFRTGGTDTQYF.

This chain connects TRBV6-1 to TRBJ2-5; the match to TRBD2 covers 11 bases. The CDR3 extends over 18 amino acids. V dropped 2 bases and J dropped 5; count of bases not matched to a gene: 13. Germline-derived CDR1 and CDR2 are MNHNS and SASEGT. As DNA, the CDR3 is TGTGCCAGCAGTGAACTAGGGGGAACTAGCGGGGGAAGGGAGACCCAGTACTTC. This codes for CASSELGGTSGGRETQYF.